These 7 T cell receptor beta chains share one sample of origin, sequenced in a study of OX40 agonist ivuxolimab in advanced cancers. The method behind the library was the immunoSEQ multiplex PCR assay. TCRdb holds this immuneACCESS table with in-frame rearrangements only. Some clones are missing; in checked studies, unresolved V genes explain under half, and the rest has no known cause. The sample yields approximately 60,000 clones; 80% to 95% were counted once. Clones ranked in the top ten supply 0.62% of the sample. The sample was CD4+ or CD8+ T cells sorted from blood, taken in a trial of the OX40 agonist ivuxolimab. The receptors originated from an adult with an advanced solid tumor such as melanoma, head and neck, liver or kidney cancer.

The chain has TRBV30 and TRBJ1-1; D remains unclear. Germline CDR1 and CDR2: GTSNPN and SVGIG (reference sequence). The germline V and J ends were trimmed by 0 bases and 3 bases, with 8 bases remaining between them. This CDR3 spans 13 amino acids. The CDR3 DNA reads TGTGCCTGGAGTGTACTAAGCGACACTGAAGCTTTCTTT. Protein: CAWSVLSDTEAFF.

The chain carries TRBV7-9 and TRBJ1-2, with 10 bases that match TRBD1. There are 17 residues in the CDR3. Germline V lookup: CDR1 SEHNR, CDR2 FQNEAQ (reference sequence). With V trimmed by 5 bases and J by 13 bases, 22 bases remained unmatched. The CDR3 DNA is TGTGCCAGCAGCCCCAATTCAGCCCGGGACAGGGGTTCTCCGGGCACCTTC. Protein sequence: CASSPNSARDRGSPGTF.

This clone was detected a few times. The chain is built from TRBV19 and TRBJ2-5, with TRBD2 identical over 10 bases. Germline CDR1 and CDR2: LNHDA and SQIVND (reference sequence). Losses at the gene ends were 5 bases for V and 1 base for J; bases not matched to a gene: 4. CDR3 length equals 15 residues. The CDR3 reads CASSRGLAAQETQYF. Written as DNA, the CDR3 is TGTGCCAGTAGTCGAGGACTAGCGGCCCAAGAGACCCAGTACTTC.

The V call is TRBV21-1, the J call TRBJ2-1; the D segment call TRBD2 is taken from the table without a DNA check. TRBV21-1 is a pseudogene. This CDR3 has 15 residues. The CDR3 loop reads CASSGAGGSYNEQFF. Written as DNA, the CDR3 is TGTGCCAGCAGCGGGGCGGGGGGCTCCTACAATGAGCAGTTCTTC.

The chain is built from TRBV7-3 and TRBJ2-7; either TRBD1 or TRBD2 may fit D (5 bases each). With 2 bases removed from V and 0 bases from J, the gap between germline ends came to 8 bases. Per the germline V gene, CDR1 is SGHTA and CDR2 is FQGTGA. The CDR3 consists of 14 residues. The CDR3, as DNA: TGTGCCAGCAGCTTAGGGACGGCCTCCTACGAGCAGTACTTC. Its translation is CASSLGTASYEQYF.

The CDR3 DNA is TGTGCCACCAGCAAACGGACTAGCGGAGAGACCCAGTACTTC. Residues: CATSKRTSGETQYF. This chain uses TRBV15 with TRBJ2-5; 10 bases agree with TRBD2. Germline V gene lookup returns CDR1 LNHNV and CDR2 YYDKDF (reference sequence). The J segment lost 4 bases and the V segment lost 4 bases, leaving 3 bases of the junction unmatched. The CDR3 contains 14 residues.

This sequence joins TRBV6-9 and TRBJ2-7, with a possible D match to TRBD2 (6 bases). Trimming left V 6 bases short and J 3 bases short, with 18 bases between. This CDR3 is 15 amino acids long. CDR1 is MNHGY, CDR2 SVAAGI, per germline. Written as DNA, the CDR3 is TGTGCCAGCAGCCCCCGGGGGAAGAGGAACTACGAGCAGTACTTC. Translated: CASSPRGKRNYEQYF.